This T cell receptor (beta chain) was profiled in a study of blood T cell repertoires in COVID-19. Study-wide context: Spain, Italy and the United States supplied samples that represented acute and convalescent COVID-19.

Per the authors' pipeline: It was from reference gene primer amplification that nucleated cell counts were estimated. Assay used: immunoSEQ multiplex PCR; TCRdb lists only in-frame clones, some missing. That table gives V, J and clone size, and the DNA gave D and trimming. Of 130,000 to 150,000 clones detected, 65% to 90% appear once; the ten largest clones hold about 7.5%. The CDR3 runs 15 residues. Trimming took off 5 bases at V and 1 base at J, with 9 bases between the two ends. Germline CDR1 KGHSH, CDR2 LQKENI. The origin of this receptor is a human donor in a cohort sampled during active COVID-19. This rearrangement joins TRBV18 to TRBJ2-6; possible D gene TRBD1, 6 bases. Sequencing was done on a sample of peripheral blood. CDR3 protein: CASSSGVSGANVLTF. The CDR3 nucleotides read TGTGCCAGCTCATCAGGGGTATCTGGGGCCAACGTCCTGACTTTC.